The 9 T cell receptor beta chains in this list originate from one sample, sequenced in a study of neurological immune-mediated disorders. One entry per CDR3 protein results from TCRdb running MiXCR on the 5' RACE reads. The sample yields 95,000 or so distinct CDR3 sequences, roughly 3.5% seen once. Specimen: PBMCs. The receptors stem from a woman aged 18-35 years with multiple sclerosis.

This clonotype was counted at least ten times. This chain connects TRBV6-5 to TRBJ2-7; D possibly corresponds to TRBD2 (6 bases). Germline-derived CDR1 and CDR2 are MNHEY and SVGAGI. This CDR3 has 14 residues. The V end lost 2 bases, the J end lost 6 bases, and 14 bases lay between the germline ends. The CDR3, as DNA: TGTGCCAGCAGTTACGGGGGGAAAGGATCCGAGCAGTACTTC. Translation gives CASSYGGKGSEQYF.

In this sample, this clonotype turned up many times. The genes are TRBV15 and TRBJ2-2; D is possibly TRBD1 (6 bases). CDR3 length: 15 amino acids. The V gene's germline CDR1 is LNHNV and CDR2 YYDKDF (reference sequence). The V end lost 1 base, the J end lost 1 base, and 7 bases lay between the germline ends. CDR3 sequence reads: CATSRGRGNTGELFF. The CDR3, as DNA: TGTGCCACCAGCAGAGGCAGGGGGAACACCGGGGAGCTGTTTTTT. Drawing the rest from reference TRBV15 and TRBJ2-2, the complete variable domain is DAMVIQNPRYQVTQFGKPVTLSCSQTLNHNVMYWYQQKSSQAPKLLFHYYDKDFNNEADTPDNFQSRRPNTSFCFLDIRSPGLGDTAMYLCATSRGRGNTGELFFGEGSRLTVL.

This clonotype was seen repeatedly, ten times or more. V and J are TRBV19 and TRBJ2-7; no clear D. The CDR3 runs to 10 residues. Germline V CDR1 and CDR2: LNHDA, SQIVND (reference sequence). V was pared by 6 bases and J by 5 bases, with 5 bases between. CDR3 sequence (DNA): TGTGCCAGTAGCAAGAACGAGCAGTACTTC. This sequence encodes CASSKNEQYF.

This clonotype appeared many times. The chain couples TRBV6-6 to TRBJ1-2; no reliable D call. The germline V and J ends were trimmed by 6 bases and 3 bases, with 11 bases remaining between them. Germline-derived CDR1 and CDR2 are MNHNY and SVGAGI (reference sequence). The CDR3 is 13 residues long. CDR3 in DNA: TGTGCCAGCAGAAACCTTGGTGACTATGGCTACACCTTC. The encoded protein is CASRNLGDYGYTF.

This clonotype was seen many times. The genes are TRBV12-5 and TRBJ2-3, with D possibly being TRBD1 or TRBD2 (6 bases each). The V and J ends lost 5 bases and 5 bases respectively, with 17 bases between them. Germline V CDR1 and CDR2: LGHNT, FRNRAP. This CDR3 comprises 15 residues. This CDR3 reads CASGLGAGGRDTQYF. In nucleotides, the CDR3 is TGTGCTAGTGGTCTGGGGGCCGGGGGTAGAGATACGCAGTATTTT.

This clonotype was detected a few times. The chain employs TRBV20-1 and TRBJ2-2, with 8 bases fitting TRBD2. CDR1 DFQATT and CDR2 SNEGSKA come from the germline V gene (reference sequence). There are 15 residues in the CDR3. With 2 bases clipped from V and 0 bases from J, the junction kept 2 bases outside the gene matches. The CDR3 DNA follows: TGCAGTGCTAGATACGGGAGGGCGAACACCGGGGAGCTGTTTTTT. Protein: CSARYGRANTGELFF.

This clonotype was observed at least ten times. The chain employs TRBV5-6 and TRBJ2-1; D uncertain. This CDR3 contains 11 residues. With 1 base removed from V and 10 bases from J, the gap between germline ends came to 6 bases. Per the germline V gene, CDR1 is SGHDT and CDR2 is YYEEEE. CDR3 nucleotides: TGTGCCAGCAGCTTGACTCGGGAGCAGTTCTTC. Its protein is CASSLTREQFF.

This clonotype came up many times. The chain uses TRBV9 and TRBJ2-1, with 7 nucleotides matching TRBD1. After removal of 4 bases from V and 5 bases from J, the junction contained 6 bases not matched to a gene. Germline V gives CDR1 SGDLS, CDR2 YYNGEE. This CDR3 is built from 14 residues. The DNA for the CDR3 is TGTGCCAGCAGCCCATGGGACAGCGACAATGAGCAGTTCTTC. It translates to CASSPWDSDNEQFF.

This clonotype was observed at least ten times. The chain uses TRBV12-3 or TRBV12-4 and TRBJ2-2; possibly TRBD2 for D (6 bases). CDR3 length equals 17 residues. V was pared by 5 bases and J by 4 bases, with 20 bases between. DNA of the CDR3: TGTGCCAGCAGTCCCTATAGCGGACAAAGGGGCACCGGGGAGCTGTTTTTT. Its translation is CASSPYSGQRGTGELFF.